The clone carrying this T cell receptor beta chain was counted only a few times. Antigen: not known. One end of the junction fails to match germline, which may point to a read error. The data originate from a study of human T cells and chemical hapten exposure. The germline V gene encodes CDR1 MGHDK and CDR2 SYGVNS. CDR3 size: 14 residues. TCRdb analysed the RACE reads with MiXCR anew, one entry per CDR3 protein. The sample lists 280,000 or so distinct CDR3 sequences; 7.5% to 9% were seen once. Study-level results: Relative to controls, expanded TCRs formed significantly more large CDR3 similarity clusters.

The sample's time point: pre-sensitization, week 0. The treatment here: therapeutic diphenylcyclopropenone sensitization with weekly scalp DPC. Alopecia patients between 18 and 70 years old and suitable for DPC were used as donors. The sequencing here drew on whole blood, taken in connection with sensitization to the hapten diphenylcyclopropenone (DPC). The chain is built from TRBV25-1 and TRBJ2-5, with D unresolved. The sequence derives from a man between 18 and 35 years old with alopecia areata. Some clones in this sample may be carry-over from other donors' samples. The chain's CDR3 is CASSESAYQETQYF. In DNA form, the CDR3 reads TGTGCCAGCAGCGAATCCGCGTACCAAGAGACCCAGTACTTC.